Listed here is a single T cell receptor (beta chain). Its recognized antigen is unknown. No much larger clone is present one base from it, and per-base qualities are unavailable. Libraries came from the immunoSEQ multiplex PCR assay. TCRdb carries this immuneACCESS record with in-frame sequences only. Its versions omit some clonotypes, under half of them owing to an unresolved V gene in the studies checked, with the rest unexplained. This sample comprises about 9,900 clones, almost 70% of them detected only once. Of the sample, 20% falls within the top ten clones. This entry comes from a study of CD4+ T cells in melanoma (dated by TCRdb to 2021 to 2024). Study-wide context: Neoantigen-specific CD4+ T cells in human melanoma were investigated in the study.

Here is what the overall study found, with its caveats: The report described a correlation between neoantigen-specific CD4+ T cells and the function of CD8+ T cells, macrophages and B cells. According to the report, neoantigen-specific CD4+ T cells in melanoma displayed diverse differentiation states.

Measured from the cysteine to the phenylalanine, the CDR3 is 16 residues long. Only the CDR3 portion is preserved as DNA: 48 bases, with reading frame beginning at the first base. CDR1 SGHNT and CDR2 YENEEA were looked up in the germline V gene. V is reduced by 2 bases and J by 0 bases, leaving a spacing of 8 bases between them. Patients with melanoma were used as donors. Input material: peripheral blood. The TCR originated in a human donor with melanoma. The rearrangement combines TRBV11-3 with TRBJ1-6; a confident D gene designation cannot be given. CDR3 region: CASSLQRSSYNSPLHF. The nucleotide sequence reads as follows: TGTGCCAGCAGCTTACAGAGGAGCTCCTATAATTCACCCCTCCACTTT.